These 16 T cell receptor beta chains originate from one sample sequenced in a study of siplizumab effects on memory and regulatory T cells. Using immunoSEQ multiplex PCR, the repertoire was profiled, and TCRdb retains in-frame clones only, with some absent. The table has over 95,000 clones, over 85% seen once. Material: non-Treg CD4+ T cells sorted from blood. These TCRs come from a human donor in good health.

The chain employs TRBV30 and TRBJ1-1; D is possibly TRBD1 (5 bases). The CDR3 runs to 13 residues. The germline V and J ends were trimmed by 3 bases and 0 bases, with 8 bases remaining between them. Germline CDR1 and CDR2: GTSNPN and SVGIG (reference sequence). CDR3 DNA: TGTGCCTGGAGCAGGGTAGTGAACACTGAAGCTTTCTTT. Translated: CAWSRVVNTEAFF.

The chain links TRBV7-9 to TRBJ1-3; TRBD1 aligns across 7 bases. CDR3 length equals 13 residues. Losses at the gene ends were 3 bases for V and 4 bases for J; bases not matched to a gene: 0. CDR1 is SEHNR, CDR2 FQNEAQ, per germline (reference sequence). The CDR3: CASSLGQGNTIYF. In nucleotides, the CDR3 is TGTGCCAGCAGCTTGGGACAGGGAAACACCATATATTTT.

The chain joins TRBV5-5 to TRBJ1-3; 11 nucleotides agree with TRBD1. The CDR3 contains 16 residues. CDR1 and CDR2 (germline): SGHKS, YYEKEE (reference sequence). With V trimmed by 4 bases and J by 0 bases, 3 bases remained unmatched. CDR3 coding DNA: TGTGCCAGCAGCGGGGACAGGGGGTTCTCTGGAAACACCATATATTTT. Amino acid sequence: CASSGDRGFSGNTIYF.

The genes are TRBV28 and TRBJ1-1; D is unclear. V was clipped by 7 bases and J by 1 base, with 10 bases between them. Germline values: CDR1 MDHEN, CDR2 SYDVKM. The CDR3 is 13 amino acids. The CDR3 reads CASNTPGNTEAFF. The DNA for the CDR3 is TGTGCCAGCAATACCCCAGGGAACACTGAAGCTTTCTTT.

This chain uses TRBV27 with TRBJ1-3; 7 bases are a match to TRBD1. Germline lookup yields CDR1 MNHEY and CDR2 SMNVEV (reference sequence). Trimming cost V 4 bases and J 2 bases; bases outside gene matches: 2. The CDR3 runs 14 residues. CDR3 region: CASSSTGAGNTIYF. CDR3 bases: TGTGCCAGCAGTTCTACAGGGGCTGGAAACACCATATATTTT.

The chain combines TRBV29-1 with TRBJ2-3; 7 bases agree with TRBD1. After removal of 0 bases from V and 1 base from J, the junction contained 4 bases not matched to a gene. Germline V gene data show CDR1 as SQVTM and CDR2 as ANQGSEA. This CDR3 spans 15 amino acids. CDR3 loop: CSVEETGARTDTQYF. The CDR3 coding sequence is TGCAGCGTTGAAGAAACAGGGGCCCGCACAGATACGCAGTATTTT.

The V call is TRBV11-2, the J call TRBJ2-7; D might be TRBD1 or TRBD2, each matching 5 bases. Deletions cut 2 bases from V and 8 bases from J, with 22 bases between. The germline V gene has CDR1 SGHAT and CDR2 FQNNGV. The CDR3 has 16 residues. The chain's CDR3 is CASSLPSAGTPIKQYF. In DNA, the CDR3 is TGTGCCAGCAGCTTACCCTCGGCAGGGACCCCGATAAAGCAGTACTTC.

V usage is TRBV30 and J usage is TRBJ1-5, with D tentatively TRBD1 (6 bases). The CDR3 consists of 14 residues. The ends were cut back, 0 bases at V and 7 bases at J, with 13 bases in the middle. Germline CDR1 GTSNPN, CDR2 SVGIG (reference sequence). The CDR3 region has the DNA TGTGCCTGGAGTGTCATTACAGGGAACCAGCCCCAGCATTTT. It translates to CAWSVITGNQPQHF.

This chain joins TRBV9 and TRBJ1-4; D perhaps matches TRBD1 (6 bases). The ends were cut back, 4 bases at V and 7 bases at J, with 20 bases in the middle. Germline CDR1 and CDR2: SGDLS and YYNGEE. This CDR3 has 16 residues. CDR3 nucleotides: TGTGCCAGCAGCCCCCGTGGCAGGGGAGGAGGTGAAAAACTGTTTTTT. This gives the protein CASSPRGRGGGEKLFF.

The V and J genes are TRBV7-9 and TRBJ1-1, with TRBD1 as a possible D gene (5 bases). Germline V CDR1 and CDR2: SEHNR, FQNEAQ (reference sequence). The CDR3 extends over 19 amino acids. Deletions cut 5 bases from V and 1 base from J, with 26 bases between. The CDR3, as DNA: TGTGCCAGCAGCGAGGGGTTCGGGCGGACGTTCGTTCCGAACACTGAAGCTTTCTTT. Translating it yields CASSEGFGRTFVPNTEAFF.

The gene calls are TRBV4-2 and TRBJ1-3; no definite D call. CDR1 is LGHNA and CDR2 is YNFKEQ in the germline V gene. This CDR3 has 14 amino acids. Trimming took 3 bases from V and 10 from J, leaving 16 bases between them. CDR3 loop: CASSQVGAIGTIYF. The CDR3 DNA reads TGTGCCAGCAGCCAGGTCGGCGCCATAGGGACCATATATTTT.

The genes are TRBV9 and TRBJ2-5; TRBD2 agrees at 8 bases. Germline CDR1 is SGDLS and CDR2 is YYNGEE. This CDR3 is built from 17 residues. V was pared by 0 bases and J by 5 bases, with 12 bases of the junction left unmatched. The CDR3: CASSVGQSGGPPETQYF. The CDR3 nucleotides read TGTGCCAGCAGCGTAGGTCAGAGCGGGGGACCCCCGGAGACCCAGTACTTC.

The rearrangement joins TRBV6-7 to TRBJ1-4; D call uncertain. TRBV6-7 is an ORF, with its function uncertain. Trimming shortened V by 4 bases and J by 2 bases, and 8 bases separated the two germline ends. The CDR3 extends over 14 amino acids. CDR3 residues: CASSSDGTNEKLFF. The CDR3 coding sequence is TGTGCCAGCAGTTCCGACGGGACTAATGAAAAACTGTTTTTT.

V usage is TRBV4-2 and J usage is TRBJ1-3; D gene uncertain. This CDR3 is built from 15 residues. From germline, CDR1 is LGHNA and CDR2 YNFKEQ. V shed 4 bases and J shed 0 bases, with 10 bases lying between them. The CDR3 is CASSRDRVSGNTIYF. Written as DNA, the CDR3 is TGTGCCAGCAGCCGCGATAGAGTCTCTGGAAACACCATATATTTT.

The sample holds one count of this clone. This rearrangement joins TRBV7-2 to TRBJ2-3; the match to TRBD2 covers 13 bases. This CDR3 is 16 amino acids long. Germline V gene sequence: CDR1 SGHTA, CDR2 FQGNSA. The junction had 2 bases not matched to a gene; V was cut back by 5 bases and J by 0 bases. CDR3: CASSRLAGGSTDTQYF. In DNA, the CDR3 is TGTGCCAGCAGCCGACTAGCGGGGGGCAGCACAGATACGCAGTATTTT. The whole variable domain, remainder taken from reference TRBV7-2 and TRBJ2-3, is GAGVSQSPSNKVTEKGKDVELRCDPISGHTALYWYRQSLGQGLEFLIYFQGNSAPDKSGLPSDRFSAERTGGSVSTLTIQRTQQEDSAVYLCASSRLAGGSTDTQYFGPGTRLTVL.

This chain joins TRBV9 and TRBJ1-1, with D maybe TRBD1 (5 bases). The V end was cut by 0 bases, the J end by 5 bases, with 14 bases between. From germline, CDR1 is SGDLS and CDR2 YYNGEE. This CDR3 spans 15 amino acids. CDR3 DNA: TGTGCCAGCAGCGTAGCTGCGGGGGGTAGAACTGAAGCTTTCTTT. Its translation: CASSVAAGGRTEAFF.